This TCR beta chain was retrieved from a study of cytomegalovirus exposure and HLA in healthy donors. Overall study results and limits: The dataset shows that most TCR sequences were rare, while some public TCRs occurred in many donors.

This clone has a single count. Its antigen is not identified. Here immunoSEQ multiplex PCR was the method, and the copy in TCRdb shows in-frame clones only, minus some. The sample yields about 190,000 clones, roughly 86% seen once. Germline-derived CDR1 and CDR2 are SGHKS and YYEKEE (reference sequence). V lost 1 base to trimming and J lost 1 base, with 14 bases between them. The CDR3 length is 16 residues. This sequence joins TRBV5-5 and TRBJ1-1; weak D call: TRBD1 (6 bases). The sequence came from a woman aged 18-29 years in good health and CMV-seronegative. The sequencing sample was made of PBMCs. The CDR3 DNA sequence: TGTGCCAGCAGCTTGTTCCCCTTAGGGGGGAACACTGAAGCTTTCTTT. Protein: CASSLFPLGGNTEAFF.